This TCR beta chain was retrieved from a study of control samples from healthy donors and cancer patients. Clones were sequenced by immunoSEQ multiplex PCR, and TCRdb holds only the in-frame ones, with some missing. In the table there are around 30,000 clones, 86% of which are singletons. The sequence was obtained from a woman in her forties with lung cancer. Sequences were obtained from PBMCs.

CDR3 sequence reads: CSARQGGDTQYF. The CDR3 DNA is TGCAGCGCCCGACAGGGGGGAGATACGCAGTATTTT. This chain joins TRBV29-1 and TRBJ2-3; TRBD1 aligns across 9 bases. The CDR3 runs 12 residues. J lost 5 bases, V lost 7 bases, and 4 bases had no gene match. From germline, CDR1 is SQVTM and CDR2 ANQGSEA.